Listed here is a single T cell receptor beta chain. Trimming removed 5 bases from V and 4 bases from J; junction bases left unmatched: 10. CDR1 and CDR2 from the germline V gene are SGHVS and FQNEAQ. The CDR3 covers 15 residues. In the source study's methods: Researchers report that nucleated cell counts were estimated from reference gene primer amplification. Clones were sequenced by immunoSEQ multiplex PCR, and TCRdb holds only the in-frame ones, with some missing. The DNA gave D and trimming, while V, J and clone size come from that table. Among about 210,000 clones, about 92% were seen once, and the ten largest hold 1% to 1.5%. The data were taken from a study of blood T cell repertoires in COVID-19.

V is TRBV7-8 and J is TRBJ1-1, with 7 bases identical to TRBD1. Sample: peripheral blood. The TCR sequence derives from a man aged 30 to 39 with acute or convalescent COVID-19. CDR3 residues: CASSHPTGMGTEAFF. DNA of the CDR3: TGTGCCAGCAGCCACCCGACAGGGATGGGCACTGAAGCTTTCTTT.